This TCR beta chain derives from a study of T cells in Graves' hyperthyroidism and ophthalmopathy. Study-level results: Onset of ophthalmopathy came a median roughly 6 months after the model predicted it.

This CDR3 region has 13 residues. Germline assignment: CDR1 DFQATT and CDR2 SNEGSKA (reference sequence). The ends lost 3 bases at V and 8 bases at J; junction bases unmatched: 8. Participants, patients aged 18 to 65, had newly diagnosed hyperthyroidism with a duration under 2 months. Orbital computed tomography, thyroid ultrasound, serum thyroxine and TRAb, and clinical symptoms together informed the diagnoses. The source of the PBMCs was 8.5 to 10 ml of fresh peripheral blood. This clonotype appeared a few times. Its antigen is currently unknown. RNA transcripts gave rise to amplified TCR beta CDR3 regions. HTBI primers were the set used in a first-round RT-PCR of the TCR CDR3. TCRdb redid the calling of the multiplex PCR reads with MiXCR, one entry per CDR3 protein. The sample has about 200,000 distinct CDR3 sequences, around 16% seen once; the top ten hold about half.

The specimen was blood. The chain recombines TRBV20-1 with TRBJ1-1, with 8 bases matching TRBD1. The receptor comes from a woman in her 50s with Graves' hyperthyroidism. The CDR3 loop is CSASKTGVWEAFF. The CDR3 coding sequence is TGCAGTGCTAGCAAGACAGGGGTGTGGGAAGCTTTCTTT.